Presented here are 5 T cell receptor beta chains from one specimen sequenced in a study of T cell responses to AZD1222 COVID-19 vaccine (dated by TCRdb to about 2021). The library relied on the immunoSEQ multiplex PCR assay. This is the immuneACCESS table as TCRdb keeps it, with only in-frame sequences that have V and J called. A part of the clones is gone; compared with another copy, unresolved V genes explain less than half, and the rest is unexplained. The sample contains 150,000 to 200,000 clones, about 90% of them found a single time. Together, the top ten hold approximately 8% of the sample. The sample's time point, from its label and the paper: baseline before first vaccination. The material sequenced was peripheral blood, taken on day 0 of AZD1222 vaccination. These receptors were taken from an adult in good health.

This chain's CDR3 is CASSEGDGNYGYTF. The CDR3 bases are TGTGCCAGCAGCGAAGGGGACGGAAACTATGGCTACACCTTC. The chain combines TRBV9 with TRBJ1-2; D might be TRBD1 (5 bases). Per the germline V gene, CDR1 is SGDLS and CDR2 is YYNGEE. This CDR3 region has 14 residues. V dropped 3 bases and J dropped 2 bases, with 11 bases sitting between them.

V usage is TRBV7-9 and J usage is TRBJ1-2; 11 bases are a match to TRBD1. CDR1 and CDR2 (germline): SEHNR, FQNEAQ (reference sequence). Trimming at V came to 0 bases and at J to 7 bases, leaving 7 bases not matched to a gene. CDR3 length: 16 residues. The CDR3 coding sequence is TGTGCCAGCAGCTTAGCCCTGGGACAGGGGGTAGGTGGCTACACCTTC. The encoded protein is CASSLALGQGVGGYTF.

As regards this clone: Additional DNA sequences in this sample encode the identical CDR3. The V call is TRBV12-5, the J call TRBJ2-6; D ambiguous. V gave up 5 bases and J gave up 4 bases, with 6 bases separating them. Germline CDR1 reads LGHNT; CDR2 reads FRNRAP. The CDR3 loop spans 13 amino acids. CDR3 in amino acids: CASGTSGANVLTF. The DNA for the CDR3 is TGTGCTAGTGGTACCTCCGGGGCCAACGTCCTGACTTTC.

This clone appeared a few times. The chain employs TRBV2 and TRBJ1-3; D call uncertain. The length of the CDR3 is 14 residues. V lost 6 bases and J 0 bases, leaving 9 bases between the germline ends. The germline gives CDR1 SNHLY, CDR2 FYNNEI. The CDR3 loop reads CASRYGRSGNTIYF. The CDR3 region has the DNA TGTGCCAGCAGATATGGGCGCTCTGGAAACACCATATATTTT.

This clone was observed a few times. The chain couples TRBV4-3 to TRBJ2-1, with 10 bases fitting TRBD2. The CDR3 contains 15 residues. V gave up 1 base and J gave up 8 bases; unmatched junction bases: 5. Germline V gene data show CDR1 as LGHNA and CDR2 as YSLEER. The chain's CDR3 is CASSQGERGGDEQFF. In DNA form, the CDR3 reads TGCGCCAGCAGCCAAGGGGAGCGGGGGGGCGATGAGCAGTTCTTC.